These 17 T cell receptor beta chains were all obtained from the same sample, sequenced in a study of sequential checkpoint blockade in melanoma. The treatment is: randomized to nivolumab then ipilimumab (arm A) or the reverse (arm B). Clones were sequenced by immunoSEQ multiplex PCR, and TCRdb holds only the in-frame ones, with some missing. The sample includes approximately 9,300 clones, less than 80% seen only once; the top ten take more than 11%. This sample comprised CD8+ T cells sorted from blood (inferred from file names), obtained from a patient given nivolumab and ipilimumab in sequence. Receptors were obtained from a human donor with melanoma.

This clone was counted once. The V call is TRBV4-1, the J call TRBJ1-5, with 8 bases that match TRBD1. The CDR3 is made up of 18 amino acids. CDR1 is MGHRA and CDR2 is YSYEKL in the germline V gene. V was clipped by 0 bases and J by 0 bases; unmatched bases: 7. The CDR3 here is CASSQETGVGYSNQPQHF. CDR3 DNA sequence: TGCGCCAGCAGCCAAGAGACAGGGGTAGGGTATAGCAATCAGCCCCAGCATTTT.

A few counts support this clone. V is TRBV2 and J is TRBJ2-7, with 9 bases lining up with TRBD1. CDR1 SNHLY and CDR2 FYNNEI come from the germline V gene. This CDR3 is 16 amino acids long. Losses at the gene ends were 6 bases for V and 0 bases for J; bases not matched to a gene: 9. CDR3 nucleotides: TGTGCCAGCAGGGGGTCTAGACAGGGGGTCTCCTACGAGCAGTACTTC. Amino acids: CASRGSRQGVSYEQYF.

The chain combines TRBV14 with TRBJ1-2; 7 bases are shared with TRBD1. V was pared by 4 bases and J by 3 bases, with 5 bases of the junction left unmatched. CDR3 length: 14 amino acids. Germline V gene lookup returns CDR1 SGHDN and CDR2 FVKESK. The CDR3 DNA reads TGTGCCAGCAGCCGGTTAGGACAGGACTATGGCTACACCTTC. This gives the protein CASSRLGQDYGYTF.

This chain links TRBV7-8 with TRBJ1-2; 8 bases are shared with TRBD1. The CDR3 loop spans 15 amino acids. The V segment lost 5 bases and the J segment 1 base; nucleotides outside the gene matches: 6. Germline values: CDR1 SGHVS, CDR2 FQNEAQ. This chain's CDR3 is CASSEVTGDNYGYTF. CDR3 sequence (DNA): TGTGCCAGCAGCGAGGTGACAGGGGATAACTATGGCTACACCTTC.

In DNA, the CDR3 is TGTGCCAGCAGCCGCGGGACGGCGAACACTGAAGCTTTCTTT. This sequence encodes CASSRGTANTEAFF. The rearrangement uses TRBV9 and TRBJ1-1; tentatively, D is TRBD1 (5 bases). V was pared by 4 bases and J by 1 base, with 11 bases between. Germline CDR1 is SGDLS and CDR2 is YYNGEE. The CDR3 runs 14 residues.

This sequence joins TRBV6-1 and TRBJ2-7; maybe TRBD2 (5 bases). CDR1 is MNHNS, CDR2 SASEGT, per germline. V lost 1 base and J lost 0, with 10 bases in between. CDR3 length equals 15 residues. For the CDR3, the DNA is TGTGCCAGCAGTGAAGGTGCGGGCAGCTCCTACGAGCAGTACGTC. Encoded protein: CASSEGAGSSYEQYV.

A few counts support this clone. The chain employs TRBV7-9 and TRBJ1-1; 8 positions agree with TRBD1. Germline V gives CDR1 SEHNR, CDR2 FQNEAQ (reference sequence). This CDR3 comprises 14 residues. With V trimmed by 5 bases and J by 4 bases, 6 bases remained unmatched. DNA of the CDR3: TGTGCCAGCAGCAAAGGCGGACAGGGCACTGAAGCTTTCTTT. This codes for CASSKGGQGTEAFF.

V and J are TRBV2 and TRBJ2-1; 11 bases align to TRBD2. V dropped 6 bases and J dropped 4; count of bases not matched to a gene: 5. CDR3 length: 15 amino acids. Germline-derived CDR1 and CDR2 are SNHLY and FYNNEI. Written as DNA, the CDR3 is TGTGCCAGCAGAACAACTAGCGGGGGATACAATGAGCAGTTCTTC. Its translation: CASRTTSGGYNEQFF.

For the CDR3, the DNA is TGTGCCAGCTCGCGGACATTTTCGGGTATGAATTCACCCCTCCACTTT. Translating gives CASSRTFSGMNSPLHF. The V gene is TRBV27, the J gene TRBJ1-6; D possibly corresponds to TRBD1 (5 bases). The germline V gene has CDR1 MNHEY and CDR2 SMNVEV (reference sequence). The CDR3 loop spans 16 amino acids. V lost 8 bases to trimming and J lost 7 bases, with 21 bases between them.

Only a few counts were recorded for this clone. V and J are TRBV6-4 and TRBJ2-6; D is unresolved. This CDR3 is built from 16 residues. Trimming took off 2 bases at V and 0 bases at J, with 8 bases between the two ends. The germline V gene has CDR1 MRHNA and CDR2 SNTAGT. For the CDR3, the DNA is TGTGCCAGCAGTGACATGGTTAGCTCTGGGGCCAACGTCCTGACTTTC. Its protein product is CASSDMVSSGANVLTF.

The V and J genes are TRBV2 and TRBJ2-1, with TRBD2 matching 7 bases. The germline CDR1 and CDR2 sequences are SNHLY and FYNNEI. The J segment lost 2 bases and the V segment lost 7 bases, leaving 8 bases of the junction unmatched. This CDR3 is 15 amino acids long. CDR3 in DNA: TGTGCCAGCACCCCTTCGCGGGAGCCCTACAATGAGCAGTTCTTC. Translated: CASTPSREPYNEQFF.

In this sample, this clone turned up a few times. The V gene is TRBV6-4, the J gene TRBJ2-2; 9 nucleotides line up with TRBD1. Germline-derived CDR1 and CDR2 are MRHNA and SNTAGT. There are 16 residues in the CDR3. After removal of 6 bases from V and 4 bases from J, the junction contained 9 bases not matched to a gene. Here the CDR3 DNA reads TGTGCCAGCAGCGAGCATGGGGACAGGGTCACCGGGGAGCTGTTTTTT. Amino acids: CASSEHGDRVTGELFF.

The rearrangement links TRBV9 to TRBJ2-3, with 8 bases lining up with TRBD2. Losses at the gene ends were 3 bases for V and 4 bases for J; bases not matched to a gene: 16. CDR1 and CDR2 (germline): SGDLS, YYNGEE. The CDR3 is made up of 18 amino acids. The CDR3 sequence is CASSAVMGLEGAADTQYF. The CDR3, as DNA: TGTGCCAGCAGCGCTGTCATGGGACTAGAGGGCGCAGCAGATACGCAGTATTTT.

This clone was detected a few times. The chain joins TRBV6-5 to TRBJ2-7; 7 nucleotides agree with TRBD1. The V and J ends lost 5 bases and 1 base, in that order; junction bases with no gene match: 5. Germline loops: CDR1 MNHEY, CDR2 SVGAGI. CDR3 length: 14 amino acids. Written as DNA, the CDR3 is TGTGCCAGCAGTATAACAGGGGAGTCCTACGAGCAGTACTTC. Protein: CASSITGESYEQYF.

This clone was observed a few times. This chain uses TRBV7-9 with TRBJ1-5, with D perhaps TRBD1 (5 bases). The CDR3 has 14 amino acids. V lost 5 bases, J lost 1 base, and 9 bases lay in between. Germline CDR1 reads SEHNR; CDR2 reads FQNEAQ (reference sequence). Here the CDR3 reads CASSPGLSNQPQHF. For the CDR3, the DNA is TGTGCCAGCAGCCCAGGGTTAAGCAATCAGCCCCAGCATTTT. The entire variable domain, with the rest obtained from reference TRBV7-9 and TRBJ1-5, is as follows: DTGVSQNPRHKITKRGQNVTFRCDPISEHNRLYWYRQTLGQGPEFLTYFQNEAQLEKSRLLSDRFSAERPKGSFSTLEIQRTEQGDSAMYLCASSPGLSNQPQHFGDGTRLSIL.

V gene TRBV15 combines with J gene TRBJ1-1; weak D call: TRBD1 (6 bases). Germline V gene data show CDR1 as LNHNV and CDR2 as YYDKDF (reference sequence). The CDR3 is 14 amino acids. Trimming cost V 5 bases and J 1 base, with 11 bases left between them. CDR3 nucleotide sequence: TGTGCCACCAGCGGCGACAGGAAGAACACTGAAGCTTTCTTT. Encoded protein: CATSGDRKNTEAFF.

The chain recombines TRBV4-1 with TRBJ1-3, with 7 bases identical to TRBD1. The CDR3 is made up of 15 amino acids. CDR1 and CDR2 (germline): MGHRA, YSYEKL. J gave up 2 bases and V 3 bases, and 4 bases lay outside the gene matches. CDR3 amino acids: CASSQNQGAGNTIYF. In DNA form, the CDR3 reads TGCGCCAGCAGCCAGAACCAGGGGGCTGGAAACACCATATATTTT.